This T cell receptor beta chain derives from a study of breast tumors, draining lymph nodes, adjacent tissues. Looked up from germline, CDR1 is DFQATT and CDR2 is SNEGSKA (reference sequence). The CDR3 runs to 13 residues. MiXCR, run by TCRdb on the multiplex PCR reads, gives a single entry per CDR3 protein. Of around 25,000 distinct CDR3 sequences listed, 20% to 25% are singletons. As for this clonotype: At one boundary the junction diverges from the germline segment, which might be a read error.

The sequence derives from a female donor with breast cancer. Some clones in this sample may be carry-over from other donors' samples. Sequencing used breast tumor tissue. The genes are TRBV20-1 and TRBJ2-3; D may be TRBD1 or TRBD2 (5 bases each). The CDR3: CSAPDSGADTRYF. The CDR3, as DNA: TGCAGTGCCCCCGACAGCGGAGCAGATACGCGGTATTTT.